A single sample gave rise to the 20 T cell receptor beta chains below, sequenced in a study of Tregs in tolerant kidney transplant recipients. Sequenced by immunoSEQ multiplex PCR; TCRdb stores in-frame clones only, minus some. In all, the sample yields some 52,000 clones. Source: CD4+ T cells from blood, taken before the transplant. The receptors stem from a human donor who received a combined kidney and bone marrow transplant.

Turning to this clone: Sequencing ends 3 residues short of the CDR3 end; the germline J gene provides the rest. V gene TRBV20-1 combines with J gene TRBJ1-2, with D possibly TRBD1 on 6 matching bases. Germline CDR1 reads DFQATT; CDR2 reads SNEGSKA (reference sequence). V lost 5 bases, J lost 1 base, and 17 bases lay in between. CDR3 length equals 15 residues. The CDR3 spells CSAEYGQLGNYGYTF. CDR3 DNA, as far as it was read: TGCAGTGCTGAATACGGACAGTTGGGTAACTATGGC.

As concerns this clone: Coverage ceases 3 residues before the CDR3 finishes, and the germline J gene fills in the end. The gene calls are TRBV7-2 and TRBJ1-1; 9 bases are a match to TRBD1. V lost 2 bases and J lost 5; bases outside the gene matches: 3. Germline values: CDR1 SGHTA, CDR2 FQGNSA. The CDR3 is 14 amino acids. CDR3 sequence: CASSLTGGLTEAFF. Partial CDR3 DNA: TGTGCCAGCAGCTTAACAGGGGGCTTGACTGAA.

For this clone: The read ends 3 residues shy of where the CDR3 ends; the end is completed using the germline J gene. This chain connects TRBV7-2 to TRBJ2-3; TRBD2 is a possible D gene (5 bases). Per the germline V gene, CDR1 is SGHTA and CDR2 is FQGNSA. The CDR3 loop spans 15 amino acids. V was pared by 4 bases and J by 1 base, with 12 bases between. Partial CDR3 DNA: TGTGCCAGCAGCTCCCAGGAGCGGCGCACAGATACG. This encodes CASSSQERRTDT. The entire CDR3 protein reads CASSSQERRTDTQYF.

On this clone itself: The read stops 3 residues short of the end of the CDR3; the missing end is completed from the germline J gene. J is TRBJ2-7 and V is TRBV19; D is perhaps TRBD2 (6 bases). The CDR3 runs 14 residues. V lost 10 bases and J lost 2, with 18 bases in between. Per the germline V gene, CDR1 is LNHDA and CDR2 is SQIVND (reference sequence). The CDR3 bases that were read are TGTGCCACCAAAACCGGGACTGGGCCCTACGAG. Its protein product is CATKTGTGPYE. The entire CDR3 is CATKTGTGPYEQYF.

The CDR3 bases that were read are TGTGCCTGGAGTGACAGGGGGGTCTATGGC. This encodes CAWSDRGVYG. The whole CDR3 protein reads CAWSDRGVYGYTF. The V gene is TRBV30, the J gene TRBJ1-2; 8 bases are a match to TRBD1. With the read ending 3 residues before the CDR3 end, the germline J gene is used to fill in that end. The germline V gene has CDR1 GTSNPN and CDR2 SVGIG (reference sequence). CDR3 size: 13 residues. V was clipped by 1 base and J by 4 bases; unmatched bases: 2. The full variable domain, with the rest looked up from reference TRBV30 and TRBJ1-2, is SQTIHQWPATLVQPVGSPLSLECTVEGTSNPNLYWYRQAAGRGLQLLFYSVGIGQISSEVPQNLSASRPQDRQFILSSKKLLLSDSGFYLCAWSDRGVYGYTFGSGTRLTVV.

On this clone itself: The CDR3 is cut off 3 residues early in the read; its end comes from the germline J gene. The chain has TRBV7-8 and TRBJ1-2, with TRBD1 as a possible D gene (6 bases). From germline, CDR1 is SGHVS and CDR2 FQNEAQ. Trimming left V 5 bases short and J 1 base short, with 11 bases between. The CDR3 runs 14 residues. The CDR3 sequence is CASSPQGGNYGYTF. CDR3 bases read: TGTGCCAGCAGCCCACAAGGGGGTAACTATGGC.

The CDR3 protein is CASSLEPAGFTDTQYF. CDR3 DNA, as far as it was read: TGCGCCAGCAGCTTGGAGCCAGCGGGATTCACAGATACG. The chain links TRBV5-1 to TRBJ2-3, with 7 nucleotides matching TRBD2. The read terminates 3 residues ahead of where the CDR3 ends, so the germline J gene completes it. This CDR3 is 16 amino acids long. Trimming at V came to 0 bases and at J to 2 bases, leaving 6 bases not matched to a gene. The germline gives CDR1 SGHRS, CDR2 YFSETQ.

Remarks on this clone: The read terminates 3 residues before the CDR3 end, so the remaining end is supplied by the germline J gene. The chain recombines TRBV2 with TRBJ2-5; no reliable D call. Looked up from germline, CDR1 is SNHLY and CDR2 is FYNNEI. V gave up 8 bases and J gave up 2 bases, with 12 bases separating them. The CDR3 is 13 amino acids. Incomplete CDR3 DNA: TGTGCCAGCGGGCGAGGCCGTCAAGAGACC. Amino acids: CASGRGRQET. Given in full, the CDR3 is CASGRGRQETQYF. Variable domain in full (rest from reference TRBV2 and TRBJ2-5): EPEVTQTPSHQVTQMGQEVILRCVPISNHLYFYWYRQILGQKVEFLVSFYNNEISEKSEIFDDQFSVERPDGSNFTLKIRSTKLEDSAMYFCASGRGRQETQYFGPGTRLLVL.

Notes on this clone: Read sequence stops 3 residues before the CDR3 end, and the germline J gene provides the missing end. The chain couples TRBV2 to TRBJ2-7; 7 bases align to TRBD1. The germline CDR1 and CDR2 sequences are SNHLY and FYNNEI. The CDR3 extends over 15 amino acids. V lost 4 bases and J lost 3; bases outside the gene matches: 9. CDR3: CASSGPDRWDYEQYF. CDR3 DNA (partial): TGTGCCAGCAGTGGCCCGGACAGGTGGGACTACGAG.

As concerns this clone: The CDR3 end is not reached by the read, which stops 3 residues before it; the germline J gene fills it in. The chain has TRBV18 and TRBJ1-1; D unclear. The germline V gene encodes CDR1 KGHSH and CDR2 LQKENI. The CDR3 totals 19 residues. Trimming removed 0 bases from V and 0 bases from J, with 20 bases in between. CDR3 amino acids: CASSPPVFTSQRVNTEAFF. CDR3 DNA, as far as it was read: TGTGCCAGCTCACCACCGGTTTTTACATCCCAAAGGGTGAACACTGAA.

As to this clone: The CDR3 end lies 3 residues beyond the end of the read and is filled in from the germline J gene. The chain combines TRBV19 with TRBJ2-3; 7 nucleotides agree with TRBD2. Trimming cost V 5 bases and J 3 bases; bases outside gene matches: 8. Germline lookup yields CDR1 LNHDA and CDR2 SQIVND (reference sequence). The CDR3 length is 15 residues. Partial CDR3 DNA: TGTGCCAGTAGTTTACGTTGGGGGGGGACAGATACG. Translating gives CASSLRWGGTDT. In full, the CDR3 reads CASSLRWGGTDTQYF.

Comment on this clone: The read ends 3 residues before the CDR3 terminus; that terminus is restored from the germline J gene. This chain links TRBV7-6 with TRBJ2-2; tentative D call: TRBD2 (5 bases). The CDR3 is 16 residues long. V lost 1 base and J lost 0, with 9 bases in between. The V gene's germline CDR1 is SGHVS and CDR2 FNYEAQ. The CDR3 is CASSLEAGANTGELFF. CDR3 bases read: TGTGCCAGCAGCTTAGAAGCCGGGGCGAACACCGGGGAG.

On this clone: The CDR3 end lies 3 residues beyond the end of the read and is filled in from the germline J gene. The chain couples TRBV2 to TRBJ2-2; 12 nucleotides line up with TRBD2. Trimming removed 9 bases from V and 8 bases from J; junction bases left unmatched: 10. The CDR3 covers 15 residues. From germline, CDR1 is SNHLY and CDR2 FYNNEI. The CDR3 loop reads CASSTSGSTGGELFF. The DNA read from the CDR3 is TGTGCCAGTTCGACTAGCGGGAGTACCGGGGGGGAG.

CDR3 region: CASSSTRDYNEQFF. The part of the CDR3 DNA that was read is TGTGCCAGCAGCTCTACCAGGGACTACAATGAG. This chain uses TRBV7-9 with TRBJ2-1; a weak D match, TRBD1 (5 bases). The read ends 3 residues shy of where the CDR3 ends; the end is completed using the germline J gene. CDR3 size: 14 residues. Deletions cut 4 bases from V and 3 bases from J, with 10 bases between. Germline CDR1 reads SEHNR; CDR2 reads FQNEAQ (reference sequence).

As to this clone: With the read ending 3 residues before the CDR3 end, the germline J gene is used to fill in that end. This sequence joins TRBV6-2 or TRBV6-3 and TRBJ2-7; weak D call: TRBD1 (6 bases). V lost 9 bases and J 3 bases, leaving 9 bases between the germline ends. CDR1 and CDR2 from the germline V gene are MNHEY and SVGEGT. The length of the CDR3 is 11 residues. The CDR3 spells CASTDSYEQYF. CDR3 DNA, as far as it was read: TGTGCCAGTACGGACAGCTACGAG.

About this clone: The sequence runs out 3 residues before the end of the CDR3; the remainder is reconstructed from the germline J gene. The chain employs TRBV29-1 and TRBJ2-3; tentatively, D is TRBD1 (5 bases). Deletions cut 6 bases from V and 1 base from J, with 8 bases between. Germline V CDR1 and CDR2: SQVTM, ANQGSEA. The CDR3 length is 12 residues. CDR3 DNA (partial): TGCAGCGTCGTGACAGGCACAGATACG. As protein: CSVVTGTDT. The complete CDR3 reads CSVVTGTDTQYF.

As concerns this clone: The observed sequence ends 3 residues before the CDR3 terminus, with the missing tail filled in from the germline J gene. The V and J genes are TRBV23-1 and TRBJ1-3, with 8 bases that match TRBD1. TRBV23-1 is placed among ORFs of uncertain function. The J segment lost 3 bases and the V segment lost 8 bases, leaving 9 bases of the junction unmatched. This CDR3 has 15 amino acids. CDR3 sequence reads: CASGSGGFFGNTIYF. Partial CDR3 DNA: TGCGCCAGCGGTTCAGGGGGCTTCTTTGGAAACACC.

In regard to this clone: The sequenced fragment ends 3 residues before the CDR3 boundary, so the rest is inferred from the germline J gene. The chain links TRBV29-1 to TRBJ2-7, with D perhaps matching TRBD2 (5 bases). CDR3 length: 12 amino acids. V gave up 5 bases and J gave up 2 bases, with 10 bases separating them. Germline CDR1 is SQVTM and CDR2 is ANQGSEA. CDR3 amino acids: CSVYGVAYEQYF. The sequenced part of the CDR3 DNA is TGCAGCGTTTACGGGGTGGCCTACGAG.

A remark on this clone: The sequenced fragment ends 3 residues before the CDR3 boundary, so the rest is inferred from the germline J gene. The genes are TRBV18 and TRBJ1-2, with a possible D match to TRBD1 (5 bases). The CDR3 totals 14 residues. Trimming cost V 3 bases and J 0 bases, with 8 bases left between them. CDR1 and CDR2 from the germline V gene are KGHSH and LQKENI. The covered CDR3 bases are TGTGCCAGCTCACCGACAGCCGCTAACTATGGC. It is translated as CASSPTAANYG. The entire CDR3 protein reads CASSPTAANYGYTF.

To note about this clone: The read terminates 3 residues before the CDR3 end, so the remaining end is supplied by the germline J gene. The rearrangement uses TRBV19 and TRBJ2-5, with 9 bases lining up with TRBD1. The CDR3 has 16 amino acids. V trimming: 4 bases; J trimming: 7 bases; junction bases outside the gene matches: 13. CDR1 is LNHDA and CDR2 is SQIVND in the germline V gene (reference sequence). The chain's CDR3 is CASSTLPGQGLGTQYF. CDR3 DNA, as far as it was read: TGTGCCAGTAGTACACTCCCGGGACAGGGTTTGGGGACC.